This T cell receptor beta chain was sequenced for a study of blood T cell repertoires in COVID-19. Sequencing was performed with immunoSEQ multiplex PCR; in TCRdb, only in-frame clones are kept and a portion is missing. The sample lists about 220,000 clones; 86% were seen once. Germline CDR1 reads MNHEY; CDR2 reads SVGAGI. The CDR3 sequence is 12 residues long. The V and J ends lost 6 bases and 3 bases respectively, with 8 bases between them. The chain couples TRBV6-5 to TRBJ2-5; D may be TRBD1 (5 bases). The sample was peripheral blood. This receptor was identified in a man aged 30 to 39 who had recovered from COVID-19. Here the CDR3 reads CASRQEKETQYF. The CDR3 nucleotides read TGTGCCAGCAGACAGGAGAAAGAGACCCAGTACTTC.